The 4 T cell receptor beta chains given below trace back to one sample, sequenced in a study of metastatic and nonmetastatic thyroid tumors. Via MiXCR, TCRdb re-called the PCR reads. The data show 23,000 or so clones, approximately 20% seen once. Until they underwent thyroid surgery, no patient had received any treatment. The sample comprised blood. Source of these receptors: a male donor with papillary thyroid cancer or a benign thyroid nodule (not recorded which). Some clones in this sample may be carry-over from other donors' samples.

This clone occurred many times. Sequence at one end of the junction differs from germline and may be a read error. The chain combines TRBV6-6 with TRBJ1-5; TRBD1 might be the D (6 bases). Germline lookup yields CDR1 MNHNY and CDR2 SVGAGI (reference sequence). CDR3 length equals 16 residues. The CDR3 nucleotides are TGTGCCAGCAGTAACTCCCAGGGGAACAGCAATCAGCCCCAGCATTTT. This encodes CASSNSQGNSNQPQHF.

This clone was seen at least ten times. This chain's CDR3 is CASSAIFQGSTGELFF. The CDR3 coding sequence is TGCGCCAGCAGCGCAATTTTTCAGGGGTCCACCGGGGAGCTGTTTTTT. The V call is TRBV4-1, the J call TRBJ2-2; possibly TRBD1 for D (6 bases). Germline V lookup: CDR1 MGHRA, CDR2 YSYEKL. Trimming removed 5 bases from V and 4 bases from J, with 17 bases in between. The CDR3 consists of 16 residues.

This clone was counted only a few times. Here the CDR3 reads CASSPGTPASPGELFF. The CDR3 nucleotides are TGTGCCAGCAGCCCCGGGACTCCCGCTAGTCCCGGGGAGCTGTTTTTT. V and J are TRBV6-1 and TRBJ2-2; D might be TRBD2 (6 bases). Germline-derived CDR1 and CDR2 are MNHNS and SASEGT. The CDR3 spans 16 residues. The ends were cut back, 6 bases at V and 6 bases at J, with 20 bases in the middle.

This clone is medium-sized (0.01 to 0.1%) within its sample. The junction does not match germline at one end; this may be a read error. The CDR3 region is CASTYGGIGNEQFF. Here the CDR3 DNA reads TGTGCCAGCACTTACGGCGGGATTGGCAATGAGCAGTTCTTC. The chain couples TRBV6-5 to TRBJ2-1; D is perhaps TRBD2 (6 bases). CDR3 length equals 14 residues. In germline, CDR1 is MNHEY, CDR2 SVGAGI.